The 2 T cell receptor beta chains listed next were all sequenced from one sample in a study of cytomegalovirus exposure and HLA in healthy donors. The PCR employed 60 Vbeta primers together with 13 Jbeta primers. The repertoire was sequenced with immunoSEQ multiplex PCR; TCRdb's copy has only in-frame clones and lacks some. The data contain some 150,000 clones, approximately 80% of them seen just once; the ten biggest clones take up approximately 2%. Sequences were obtained from PBMCs. These receptors were obtained from a middle-aged woman in good health and CMV-seronegative.

The gene calls are TRBV10-3 and TRBJ2-2; TRBD2 matches 12 bases. The junction had 7 bases not matched to a gene; V was cut back by 5 bases and J by 6 bases. The CDR3 length is 16 residues. Germline CDR1 ENHRY, CDR2 SYGVKD. The CDR3 nucleotides read TGTGCCATCAGTTCCATGACTAGCGGGAGATCCGGGGAGCTGTTTTTT. It specifies CAISSMTSGRSGELFF.

This rearrangement joins TRBV25-1 to TRBJ1-5; perhaps TRBD1 as D (5 bases). This CDR3 has 14 amino acids. The germline gives CDR1 MGHDK, CDR2 SYGVNS. The ends were cut back, 5 bases at V and 5 bases at J, with 13 bases in the middle. The CDR3 here is CASSFTGGDQPQHF. CDR3 coding DNA: TGTGCCAGCAGTTTCACGGGGGGGGATCAGCCCCAGCATTTT.